Presented here are 29 T cell receptor beta chains from one specimen sequenced in a study of human T cells and chemical hapten exposure. The time point here: pre-sensitization, week 0. The treatment was: therapeutic diphenylcyclopropenone sensitization with weekly scalp DPC. TCRdb re-analysed the RACE reads in MiXCR, keeping a single row per CDR3 protein. The repertoire has approximately 90,000 distinct CDR3 sequences, 6.5% to 10% of them found once; the top ten carry just over 2.5%. The sequencing here drew on whole blood, taken in connection with sensitization to the hapten diphenylcyclopropenone (DPC). Receptor source: a man aged 40-50 years with alopecia areata. Some clones in this sample may be carry-over from other donors' samples.

This clonotype showed up just a few times. The V and J genes are TRBV7-9 and TRBJ2-7, with D perhaps matching TRBD1 (6 bases). The length of the CDR3 is 12 residues. V lost 5 bases, J lost 5 bases, and 10 bases lay in between. Germline V lookup: CDR1 SEHNR, CDR2 FQNEAQ (reference sequence). The CDR3 DNA reads TGTGCCAGCAGCCTTGCAGGGGACGAGCAGTACTTC. This sequence encodes CASSLAGDEQYF.

The chain is built from TRBV12-3 or TRBV12-4 and TRBJ2-2; a possible D gene is TRBD2 (6 bases). The CDR3 is made up of 16 amino acids. The germline V and J ends were trimmed by 3 bases and 0 bases, with 11 bases remaining between them. The CDR3 spells CASSFLAGPNTGELFF. CDR3 sequence (DNA): TGTGCCAGCAGTTTCCTGGCGGGACCGAACACCGGGGAGCTGTTTTTT.

This clonotype was counted at least ten times. This rearrangement joins TRBV20-1 to TRBJ2-1; D remains ambiguous. The germline V gene encodes CDR1 DFQATT and CDR2 SNEGSKA (reference sequence). CDR3 length: 15 amino acids. V was cut by 0 bases and J by 4 bases, with 13 bases left in between. The CDR3 loop is CSARDGLNLYNEQFF. Written as DNA, the CDR3 is TGCAGTGCTAGAGATGGGCTTAATTTATACAATGAGCAGTTCTTC.

A few counts support this clonotype. The rearrangement joins TRBV5-1 to TRBJ1-5; D gene uncertain. This CDR3 comprises 14 residues. The germline V gene has CDR1 SGHRS and CDR2 YFSETQ. V was trimmed by 5 bases and J by 6 bases, leaving 15 bases between them. Here the CDR3 DNA reads TGCGCCAGCAGGCTTGGGGAATTAGGTCAGCCCCAGCATTTT. Amino acids: CASRLGELGQPQHF.

This clonotype was picked up many times. The gene calls are TRBV6-2 or TRBV6-3 and TRBJ1-1; weak D call: TRBD1 (6 bases). Between the trimmed V and J ends, which lost 7 bases and 4 bases, there was a span of 13 bases. Germline CDR1 and CDR2: MNHEY and SVGEGT. The CDR3 is made up of 13 amino acids. In DNA, the CDR3 is TGTGCCAGCATTGACAGGAGGGCCACTGAAGCTTTCTTT. It codes for CASIDRRATEAFF.

This chain joins TRBV20-1 and TRBJ2-3; D gene unclear. Trimming pared 2 bases from V and 4 bases from J, leaving 4 bases between. CDR1 is DFQATT and CDR2 is SNEGSKA in the germline V gene (reference sequence). This CDR3 has 11 amino acids. The CDR3 region has the DNA TGCAGTGCTAGATGGCCAGATACGCAGTATTTT. As protein: CSARWPDTQYF.

The table lists this clonotype with a few counts. The V gene is TRBV10-3, the J gene TRBJ2-7, with 10 bases matching TRBD1. V shed 7 bases and J 6 bases; nucleotides not matched to a gene: 12. The CDR3 contains 15 residues. Germline V CDR1 and CDR2: ENHRY, SYGVKD. CDR3 amino acids: CAITSGGQGLGEQYF. As DNA, the CDR3 is TGTGCCATCACCTCAGGGGGACAGGGGTTGGGCGAGCAGTACTTC.

This clonotype was counted at least ten times. The chain has TRBV7-2 and TRBJ1-2, with D unresolved. Germline V gene data show CDR1 as SGHTA and CDR2 as FQGNSA. This CDR3 is built from 17 residues. V lost 4 bases to trimming and J lost 2 bases, with 20 bases between them. CDR3 loop: CASSSPSRGSSNYGYTF. DNA of the CDR3: TGTGCCAGCAGCTCCCCATCTCGGGGAAGCTCCAACTATGGCTACACCTTC.

This clonotype was counted only a few times. The chain uses TRBV15 and TRBJ1-5; no definite D call. Germline V gives CDR1 LNHNV, CDR2 YYDKDF (reference sequence). Trimming removed 1 base at V and 5 bases at J, with 6 bases between. This CDR3 spans 13 amino acids. CDR3 DNA sequence: TGTGCCACCAGCAGAGCTAGACATCAGCCCCAGCATTTT. Translated: CATSRARHQPQHF.

This clonotype was observed at least ten times. This chain links TRBV6-2 or TRBV6-3 with TRBJ2-7; 14 bases are a match to TRBD2. This CDR3 has 20 residues. Per germline, CDR1 MNHEY and CDR2 SVGEGT. With 0 bases clipped from V and 6 bases from J, the junction kept 16 bases outside the gene matches. Here the CDR3 reads CASSYSRRTHGLAGGPEQYV. CDR3 bases: TGTGCCAGCAGTTACTCCCGAAGGACCCATGGACTAGCGGGAGGTCCCGAGCAGTACGTC.

This clonotype was observed a few times. The chain couples TRBV2 to TRBJ1-1; D uncertain. The V and J ends lost 11 bases and 2 bases respectively, with 15 bases between them. The CDR3 runs to 13 residues. Germline values: CDR1 SNHLY, CDR2 FYNNEI. The CDR3 region is CAVHTTLNTEAFF. In nucleotides, the CDR3 is TGTGCCGTCCACACAACGCTCAACACTGAAGCTTTCTTT.

This clonotype was counted between two and nine times. The CDR3 nucleotides are TGCGCCAGCAGCTTGGGTACGAGCTCCTACGAGCAGTACGTC. Encoded protein: CASSLGTSSYEQYV. The V gene is TRBV5-1, the J gene TRBJ2-7; D unresolved. This CDR3 comprises 14 residues. Germline CDR1 is SGHRS and CDR2 is YFSETQ. The V end lost 0 bases, the J end lost 0 bases, and 7 bases lay between the germline ends.

This clonotype was counted between two and nine times. V is TRBV7-9 and J is TRBJ1-1; D may be TRBD1 (6 bases). The CDR3 loop spans 15 amino acids. Trimming removed 0 bases from V and 5 bases from J, with 13 bases in between. The germline V gene has CDR1 SEHNR and CDR2 FQNEAQ (reference sequence). CDR3 nucleotide sequence: TGTGCCAGCAGCTTAGCGTTACAGGGCGGAACTGAAGCTTTCTTT. This codes for CASSLALQGGTEAFF.

This clonotype was seen ten or more times. The chain uses TRBV20-1 and TRBJ2-4; the match to TRBD2 covers 7 bases. CDR1 and CDR2 (germline): DFQATT, SNEGSKA (reference sequence). The CDR3 totals 15 residues. V shed 0 bases and J 0 bases; nucleotides not matched to a gene: 2. Here the CDR3 DNA reads TGCAGTGCTAGAGAGCGGGGGATAGCCAAAAACATTCAGTACTTC. It is translated as CSARERGIAKNIQYF.

This clonotype has just a few counts. This sequence joins TRBV18 and TRBJ1-5; D perhaps matches TRBD1 (5 bases). V lost 6 bases to trimming and J lost 3 bases, with 12 bases between them. Germline CDR1 is KGHSH and CDR2 is LQKENI. The CDR3 length is 14 residues. The CDR3, as DNA: TGTGCCAGCTCCAGGGCAGGGAACAATCAGCCCCAGCATTTT. Its protein product is CASSRAGNNQPQHF.

There are many counts of this clonotype. The chain uses TRBV29-1 and TRBJ1-1; TRBD1 agrees at 9 bases. This CDR3 has 15 amino acids. The junction had 4 bases not matched to a gene; V was cut back by 1 base and J by 1 base. Germline CDR1 reads SQVTM; CDR2 reads ANQGSEA. Here the CDR3 DNA reads TGCAGCGTTGAAGGAAGGACAGGGGAGAACACTGAAGCTTTCTTT. This gives the protein CSVEGRTGENTEAFF.

This clonotype was picked up a small number of times. The chain is built from TRBV20-1 and TRBJ2-5; no clear D gene. CDR3 length: 13 amino acids. CDR1 and CDR2 from the germline V gene are DFQATT and SNEGSKA (reference sequence). The V gene lost 3 bases and the J gene lost 7 bases, with 15 bases spanning the gap. The CDR3 DNA is TGCAGTGCTAGTCCCATGGTGGGCCGGACCCAGTACTTC. Protein product: CSASPMVGRTQYF.

This clonotype was recorded many times. The genes are TRBV27 and TRBJ2-3, with D tentatively TRBD2 (5 bases). The germline V gene has CDR1 MNHEY and CDR2 SMNVEV (reference sequence). The CDR3 is made up of 12 amino acids. The germline V and J ends were trimmed by 5 bases and 6 bases, with 9 bases remaining between them. CDR3 amino acids: CASSEGVDTQYF. CDR3 sequence (DNA): TGTGCCAGCAGTGAGGGCGTTGATACGCAGTATTTT.

This clonotype has a handful of counts. The J gene is TRBJ2-3, the V gene TRBV6-2 or TRBV6-3; the match to TRBD2 covers 7 bases. The CDR3 is 16 residues long. The V and J ends lost 5 bases and 3 bases, in that order; junction bases with no gene match: 11. Germline lookup yields CDR1 MNHEY and CDR2 SVGEGT. DNA for the CDR3: TGTGCCAGCAGTACCCTTGGGGGGGTTCAGACAGATACGCAGTATTTT. Its protein product is CASSTLGGVQTDTQYF.

This clonotype turned up a few times. CDR3 coding DNA: TGCAGCGTTGAAACGGGACAGGGCTACGAGCAGTACTTC. Encoded protein: CSVETGQGYEQYF. The J gene is TRBJ2-7, the V gene TRBV29-1; 9 bases fit TRBD1. CDR1 SQVTM and CDR2 ANQGSEA come from the germline V gene. CDR3 length equals 13 residues. The J segment lost 3 bases and the V segment lost 2 bases, leaving 2 bases of the junction unmatched.

This clonotype was seen at least ten times. The chain recombines TRBV27 with TRBJ1-1; D gene uncertain. This CDR3 is 13 amino acids long. The germline V gene encodes CDR1 MNHEY and CDR2 SMNVEV (reference sequence). Trimming shortened V by 2 bases and J by 7 bases, and 11 bases separated the two germline ends. The CDR3: CASSLRATHEAFF. CDR3 nucleotide sequence: TGTGCCAGCAGTTTAAGGGCCACTCATGAAGCTTTCTTT.

In its sample, this clonotype was seen a few times. The gene calls are TRBV3-1 and TRBJ2-7; maybe TRBD2 (7 bases). Looked up from germline, CDR1 is LGHDT and CDR2 is YNNKEL (reference sequence). The CDR3 loop spans 12 amino acids. The ends were cut back, 8 bases at V and 7 bases at J, with 15 bases in the middle. CDR3 amino acids: CASGGGGREQYF. For the CDR3, the DNA is TGTGCCAGCGGAGGGGGGGGGAGAGAGCAGTACTTC.

This clonotype was detected many times. The chain links TRBV29-1 to TRBJ2-1; a weak D match, TRBD2 (6 bases). The CDR3 runs 13 residues. Germline values: CDR1 SQVTM, CDR2 ANQGSEA. V gave up 4 bases and J gave up 0 bases, with 7 bases separating them. The CDR3 DNA reads as TGCAGCGTTGTCGGGGGCTCCTACAATGAGCAGTTCTTC. Protein sequence: CSVVGGSYNEQFF.

This sequence joins TRBV12-3 or TRBV12-4 and TRBJ2-7; D might be TRBD1 (5 bases). The CDR3 spans 14 residues. V shed 9 bases and J shed 1 base, with 16 bases lying between them. The CDR3: CASQESRVSYEQYF. As DNA, the CDR3 is TGTGCCAGTCAGGAGAGCAGGGTTTCCTACGAGCAGTACTTC.

This clonotype has a count of ten or more. The chain employs TRBV5-1 and TRBJ1-6; D is ambiguous. CDR3 length: 16 amino acids. Germline CDR1 is SGHRS and CDR2 is YFSETQ. Trimming pared 3 bases from V and 0 bases from J, leaving 10 bases between. The DNA of the CDR3 is TGCGCCAGCAGCTCAGATGAAAGCTCCTATAATTCACCCCTCCACTTT. Translation: CASSSDESSYNSPLHF.

Regarding this clonotype: This may be a read error, as it is one base from a much larger clone. The chain has TRBV4-3 and TRBJ2-1; 12 bases match TRBD2. Losses at the gene ends were 0 bases for V and 13 bases for J; bases not matched to a gene: 10. The CDR3 loop spans 16 amino acids. Germline V lookup: CDR1 LGHNA, CDR2 YSLEER. The CDR3: CASSQDLAGGLADQFF. The CDR3 coding sequence is TGCGCCAGCAGCCAAGACCTAGCGGGAGGGCTCGCCGATCAGTTCTTC.

The J gene is TRBJ2-5, the V gene TRBV29-1, with D perhaps matching TRBD2 (5 bases). Between the trimmed V and J ends, which lost 7 bases and 4 bases, there was a span of 19 bases. Germline loops: CDR1 SQVTM, CDR2 ANQGSEA. There are 14 residues in the CDR3. DNA of the CDR3: TGCAGCGCCCTCTCAGGAGGCTCGCGAGAGACCCAGTACTTC. This sequence encodes CSALSGGSRETQYF.

V and J are TRBV29-1 and TRBJ2-1; possible D gene TRBD2, 5 bases. Germline V gene sequence: CDR1 SQVTM, CDR2 ANQGSEA. Trimming removed 2 bases from V and 4 bases from J, with 9 bases in between. This CDR3 region has 13 residues. The CDR3 bases are TGCAGCGTTGAATACAGCGGTTACAATGAGCAGTTCTTC. This gives the protein CSVEYSGYNEQFF.

CDR3 sequence (DNA): TGTGCCAGCAGCTTGGGGATCGGGGACACTGAAGCTTTCTTT. Residues: CASSLGIGDTEAFF. The chain recombines TRBV5-4 with TRBJ1-1; D not resolved. Trimming stripped 0 bases from V and 3 bases from J, with 9 bases between. Germline V lookup: CDR1 SGHNT, CDR2 YYREEE (reference sequence). There are 14 residues in the CDR3.